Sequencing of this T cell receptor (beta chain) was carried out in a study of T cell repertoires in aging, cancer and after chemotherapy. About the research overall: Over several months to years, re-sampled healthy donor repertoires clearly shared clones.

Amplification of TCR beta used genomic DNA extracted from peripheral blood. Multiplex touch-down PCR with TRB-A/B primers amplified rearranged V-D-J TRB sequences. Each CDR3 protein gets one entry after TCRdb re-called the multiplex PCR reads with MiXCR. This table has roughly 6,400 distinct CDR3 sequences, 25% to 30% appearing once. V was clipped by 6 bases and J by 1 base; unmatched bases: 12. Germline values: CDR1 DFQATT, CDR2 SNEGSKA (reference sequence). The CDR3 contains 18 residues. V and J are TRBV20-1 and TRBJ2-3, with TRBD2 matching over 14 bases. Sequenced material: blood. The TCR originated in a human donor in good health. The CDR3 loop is CSASRTSGRTGGTDTQYF. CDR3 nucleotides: TGCAGTGCATCCCGGACTAGCGGGAGGACCGGAGGCACAGATACGCAGTATTTT.